This passage covers 23 T cell receptor beta chains from one sample sequenced in a study of identical twins. TCRdb itself ran the 5' RACE reads through MiXCR, one entry per CDR3 protein. The sample lists about 150,000 distinct CDR3 sequences; approximately 3.5% were seen once. Material for sequencing was memory T cells sorted from blood. The receptors originated from a man between 18 and 35 years old in good health.

This clonotype was seen at least ten times. The rearrangement uses TRBV20-1 and TRBJ2-7; 9 bases are shared with TRBD1. CDR3 length: 12 amino acids. Germline V gene lookup returns CDR1 DFQATT and CDR2 SNEGSKA (reference sequence). With V trimmed by 6 bases and J by 1 base, 1 base remained unmatched. The CDR3 spells CSAGTGSYEQYF. For the CDR3, the DNA is TGCAGTGCCGGGACAGGGTCCTACGAGCAGTACTTC.

This clonotype occurred many times. This chain uses TRBV7-7 with TRBJ2-3, with 10 bases lining up with TRBD2. Germline values: CDR1 SSHAT, CDR2 FNYEAQ (reference sequence). The CDR3 has 15 amino acids. With V trimmed by 1 base and J by 6 bases, 4 bases remained unmatched. CDR3 in DNA: TGTGCCAGCAGCTTAGGAGCGGGAGGGTTTGATACGCAGTATTTT. It encodes CASSLGAGGFDTQYF.

This clonotype was detected many times. J is TRBJ2-2 and V is TRBV29-1, with TRBD2 as a possible D gene (6 bases). Germline assignment: CDR1 SQVTM and CDR2 ANQGSEA. CDR3 length: 13 amino acids. Deletions cut 6 bases from V and 2 bases from J, with 10 bases between. The CDR3 sequence: CSVQGLNTGELFF. The CDR3, as DNA: TGCAGCGTCCAGGGACTTAACACCGGGGAGCTGTTTTTT.

At least ten counts were recorded for this clonotype. The gene calls are TRBV20-1 and TRBJ2-3; 8 nucleotides match TRBD2. The CDR3 extends over 15 amino acids. Germline CDR1 reads DFQATT; CDR2 reads SNEGSKA (reference sequence). V shed 0 bases, J shed 10 bases, and the junction held 12 bases outside the gene matches. The CDR3 loop reads CSARDSGRAGNAQYF. For the CDR3, the DNA is TGCAGTGCTAGAGATTCCGGGAGGGCCGGGAATGCGCAGTATTTT.

This clonotype showed up many times. The J gene is TRBJ2-1, the V gene TRBV10-3; TRBD2 might be the D (6 bases). Trimming stripped 2 bases from V and 10 bases from J, with 9 bases between. CDR1 is ENHRY, CDR2 SYGVKD, per germline. There are 12 residues in the CDR3. CDR3 in amino acids: CAISEGDLEQFF. As DNA, the CDR3 is TGTGCCATCAGTGAGGGGGACTTGGAGCAGTTCTTC.

Concerning this clonotype: Being one base from a much bigger clone, this may be a read error. No conserved phenylalanine or tryptophan ends this CDR3, so it is likely a read error. The chain has TRBV11-2 and TRBJ1-1; D is unclear. The CDR3 runs 15 residues. Trimming took off 3 bases at V and 1 base at J, with 12 bases between the two ends. CDR1 and CDR2 (germline): SGHAT, FQNNGV. CDR3 protein: CASSFGLGGNTEAFS. CDR3 sequence (DNA): TGTGCCAGCAGCTTTGGATTGGGTGGGAACACTGAAGCTTTCTCT.

In its sample, this clonotype was seen many times. This chain links TRBV24-1 with TRBJ2-2; 9 bases are a match to TRBD2. The ends lost 3 bases at V and 5 bases at J; junction bases unmatched: 9. Per the germline V gene, CDR1 is KGHDR and CDR2 is SFDVKD. The CDR3 has 17 amino acids. CDR3: CATSDPTASGVTGELFF. The CDR3 coding sequence is TGTGCCACCAGTGATCCCACCGCTAGCGGGGTAACCGGGGAGCTGTTTTTT.

This clonotype was seen at least ten times. This chain connects TRBV20-1 to TRBJ2-2; tentative D call: TRBD1 (6 bases). V was trimmed by 1 base and J by 1 base, leaving 13 bases between them. Germline V gives CDR1 DFQATT, CDR2 SNEGSKA (reference sequence). The CDR3 has 16 residues. The CDR3 is CSARVSIGGNTGELFF. The CDR3, as DNA: TGCAGTGCTAGAGTCTCGATAGGGGGGAACACCGGGGAGCTGTTTTTT.

This clonotype came up a few times. In DNA, the CDR3 is TGTGCCAGCAGTGAATGGGGGGAGGACTACAATGAGCAGTTCTTC. This translates into CASSEWGEDYNEQFF. This chain joins TRBV6-1 and TRBJ2-1; TRBD2 might be the D (6 bases). Trimming shortened V by 2 bases and J by 3 bases, and 11 bases separated the two germline ends. Germline lookup yields CDR1 MNHNS and CDR2 SASEGT. The CDR3 runs 15 residues.

At least ten counts were recorded for this clonotype. This chain joins TRBV5-1 and TRBJ1-1; perhaps TRBD1 as D (6 bases). Germline V gene data show CDR1 as SGHRS and CDR2 as YFSETQ. Trimming cost V 1 base and J 1 base, with 17 bases left between them. This CDR3 region has 17 residues. The CDR3 DNA reads TGCGCCAGCAGCTTGTCCCCGGGGGCGGTATCGAACACTGAAGCTTTCTTT. It yields the protein CASSLSPGAVSNTEAFF.

This clonotype has at least ten counts. The rearrangement uses TRBV5-1 and TRBJ2-5, with 8 bases matching TRBD2. Trimming cost V 5 bases and J 5 bases; bases outside gene matches: 11. The CDR3 loop spans 15 amino acids. CDR1 and CDR2 (germline): SGHRS, YFSETQ. CDR3 nucleotide sequence: TGCGCCAGCAGGGAGGATAGCGGGATAGGGGAGACCCAGTACTTC. Amino acid sequence: CASREDSGIGETQYF.

Only a few counts were recorded for this clonotype. The J gene is TRBJ2-5, the V gene TRBV28; no firm D call. The V gene's germline CDR1 is MDHEN and CDR2 SYDVKM. The CDR3 extends over 13 amino acids. Trimming took off 4 bases at V and 4 bases at J, with 10 bases between the two ends. CDR3 nucleotides: TGTGCCAGCAGTTATCCCCACCGAGAGACCCAGTACTTC. This encodes CASSYPHRETQYF. The whole variable domain, remainder taken from reference TRBV28 and TRBJ2-5, is DVKVTQSSRYLVKRTGEKVFLECVQDMDHENMFWYRQDPGLGLRLIYFSYDVKMKEKGDIPEGYSVSREKKERFSLILESASTNQTSMYLCASSYPHRETQYFGPGTRLLVL.

At least ten counts were recorded for this clonotype. This sequence joins TRBV11-2 and TRBJ2-4; D unresolved. CDR3 size: 18 residues. Trimming removed 2 bases from V and 0 bases from J, with 17 bases in between. Germline V gene sequence: CDR1 SGHAT, CDR2 FQNNGV. This CDR3 reads CASSLFPGLETAKNIQYF. The CDR3 nucleotides read TGTGCCAGCAGCTTATTCCCTGGCCTTGAAACAGCCAAAAACATTCAGTACTTC.

This clonotype has at least ten counts. The chain couples TRBV5-6 to TRBJ2-1; D is possibly TRBD1 or TRBD2 (5 bases each). Trimming cost V 2 bases and J 5 bases, with 20 bases left between them. The CDR3 spans 17 residues. Germline V gene sequence: CDR1 SGHDT, CDR2 YYEEEE. The CDR3 loop reads CASSFNPGSRDHNEQFF. The CDR3 DNA reads TGTGCCAGCAGCTTTAATCCGGGGTCACGGGACCACAATGAGCAGTTCTTC.

This clonotype was counted many times. The chain carries TRBV15 and TRBJ2-2, with no clear D. The CDR3 spans 17 residues. In germline, CDR1 is LNHNV, CDR2 YYDKDF (reference sequence). V was trimmed by 1 base and J by 1 base, leaving 13 bases between them. The CDR3 DNA sequence: TGTGCCACCAGCAGAGTGGGCAGGCTGATGAACACCGGGGAGCTGTTTTTT. It specifies CATSRVGRLMNTGELFF.

This clonotype was found many times. The V call is TRBV29-1, the J call TRBJ1-1, with D possibly TRBD1 on 5 matching bases. CDR1 is SQVTM and CDR2 is ANQGSEA in the germline V gene. Trimming left V 7 bases short and J 6 bases short, with 12 bases between. CDR3 size: 11 residues. CDR3 sequence reads: CSGGPLAEAFF. The CDR3 DNA sequence: TGCAGCGGGGGACCCTTGGCTGAAGCTTTCTTT.

This clonotype was picked up many times. The V and J genes are TRBV20-1 and TRBJ2-7; D is unresolved. Germline values: CDR1 DFQATT, CDR2 SNEGSKA (reference sequence). Between the trimmed V and J ends, which lost 0 bases and 6 bases, there was a span of 6 bases. The CDR3 loop spans 11 amino acids. The CDR3 protein is CSARDFSEQYF. CDR3 DNA: TGCAGTGCTAGAGATTTCTCCGAGCAGTACTTC.

A word on this clonotype: A single base separates this from a much larger clone, so it may be a read error. The chain recombines TRBV30 with TRBJ2-3; D is perhaps TRBD1 (5 bases). Germline V gene data show CDR1 as GTSNPN and CDR2 as SVGIG (reference sequence). V lost 5 bases to trimming and J lost 6 bases, with 18 bases between them. There are 14 residues in the CDR3. Here the CDR3 reads CAWGLGSKGDTQYF. The DNA for the CDR3 is TGTGCCTGGGGGCTCGGCTCAAAGGGGGATACGCAGTATTTT.

This clonotype was found many times. J is TRBJ2-1 and V is TRBV7-2; D possibly corresponds to TRBD2 (5 bases). This CDR3 is 15 amino acids long. Germline-derived CDR1 and CDR2 are SGHTA and FQGNSA. The ends were cut back, 5 bases at V and 3 bases at J, with 14 bases in the middle. The CDR3 nucleotides are TGTGCCAGCAGCCCGGGATCGAGTTTCTACAATGAGCAGTTCTTC. It is translated as CASSPGSSFYNEQFF.

This clonotype was seen ten or more times. The rearrangement links TRBV11-3 to TRBJ2-7; D might be TRBD1 or TRBD2, each matching 5 bases. This CDR3 is 11 amino acids long. V was shortened by 8 bases and J by 6 bases, with 11 bases between the two germline ends. Germline-derived CDR1 and CDR2 are SGHNT and YENEEA. CDR3 region: CASPRGREQYV. Here the CDR3 DNA reads TGTGCCAGCCCCCGGGGACGCGAGCAGTACGTC.

This clonotype was counted ten times or more. V gene TRBV10-3 combines with J gene TRBJ2-5; D is perhaps TRBD1 or TRBD2 (6 bases each). In germline, CDR1 is ENHRY, CDR2 SYGVKD. Trimming stripped 3 bases from V and 5 bases from J, with 13 bases between. The CDR3 covers 14 residues. The CDR3, as DNA: TGTGCCATCAGTGAAGGGGGGTCCAAGGAGACCCAGTACTTC. It is translated as CAISEGGSKETQYF.

The table lists this clonotype with many counts. The V call is TRBV24-1, the J call TRBJ2-3, with D possibly matching TRBD1 (5 bases). V lost 12 bases, J lost 1 base, and 7 bases lay in between. The germline CDR1 and CDR2 sequences are KGHDR and SFDVKD. The CDR3 runs to 11 residues. The CDR3 sequence: CADSRTDTQYF. CDR3 DNA: TGTGCCGACAGTCGCACAGATACGCAGTATTTT.

The sample holds many counts of this clonotype. The gene calls are TRBV2 and TRBJ2-7, with TRBD1 matching 7 bases. Trimming removed 5 bases from V and 5 bases from J; junction bases left unmatched: 6. Germline loops: CDR1 SNHLY, CDR2 FYNNEI. This CDR3 region has 13 residues. The CDR3 region is CASSRQGEDEQYF. Written as DNA, the CDR3 is TGTGCCAGCAGTCGACAGGGCGAGGACGAGCAGTACTTC.